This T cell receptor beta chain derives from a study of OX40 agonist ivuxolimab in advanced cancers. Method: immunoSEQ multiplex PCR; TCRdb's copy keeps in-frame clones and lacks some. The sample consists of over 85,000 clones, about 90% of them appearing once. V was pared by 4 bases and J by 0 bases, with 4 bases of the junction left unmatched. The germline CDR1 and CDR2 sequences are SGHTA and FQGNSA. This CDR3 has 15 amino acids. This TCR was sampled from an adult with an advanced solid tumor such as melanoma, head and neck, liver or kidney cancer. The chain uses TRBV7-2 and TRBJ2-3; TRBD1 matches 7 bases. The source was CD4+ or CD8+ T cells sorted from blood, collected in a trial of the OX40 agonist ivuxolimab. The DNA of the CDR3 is TGTGCCAGCAGCTCCAGACAGGGTAGCACAGATACGCAGTATTTT. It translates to CASSSRQGSTDTQYF.